These 7 T cell receptor beta chains were sequenced from one sample in a study of blood T cell repertoires in COVID-19 (dated by TCRdb to 2019 to 2021). The library was produced with the immunoSEQ multiplex PCR assay. TCRdb provides this immuneACCESS table in a form limited to in-frame rearrangements. Some clones are lacking; in checked studies, under half of them reflect an unresolved V gene, and why the rest are absent is not known. The sample profile shows tens of thousands of clones; almost 90% of them were found once. Clones ranked in the top ten supply more than 3.5% of the sample. Sequenced material: peripheral blood. The source of these receptors is a woman aged 80 or over with active or convalescent COVID-19.

V is TRBV18 and J is TRBJ1-1; TRBD1 is a possible D gene (6 bases). This CDR3 is 13 amino acids long. CDR1 KGHSH and CDR2 LQKENI come from the germline V gene. V was pared by 6 bases and J by 1 base, with 9 bases between. Here the CDR3 DNA reads TGTGCCAGCTCGTTGACAGGGAACACTGAAGCTTTCTTT. Its translation: CASSLTGNTEAFF.

The chain couples TRBV7-3 to TRBJ2-2, with TRBD1 matching 9 bases. The germline V gene encodes CDR1 SGHTA and CDR2 FQGTGA. The CDR3 contains 15 residues. V was pared by 2 bases and J by 7 bases, with 5 bases of the junction left unmatched. The CDR3 DNA reads TGTGCCAGCAGCTTATCAACAGGGGGCTTCGGGGAGCTGTTTTTT. Translation: CASSLSTGGFGELFF.

Here the CDR3 DNA reads TGTGCCAGCACGTCAGGATTGAACACTGAAGCTTTCTTT. This encodes CASTSGLNTEAFF. V and J are TRBV9 and TRBJ1-1; D gene ambiguous. The CDR3 contains 13 residues. V was pared by 6 bases and J by 0 bases, with 9 bases between. Germline V gene sequence: CDR1 SGDLS, CDR2 YYNGEE. Full variable domain (rest looked up from reference TRBV9 and TRBJ1-1): DSGVTQTPKHLITATGQRVTLRCSPRSGDLSVYWYQQSLDQGLQFLIQYYNGEERAKGNILERFSAQQFPDLHSELNLSSLELGDSALYFCASTSGLNTEAFFGQGTRLTVV.

The J gene is TRBJ1-5, the V gene TRBV27; D is unresolved. This CDR3 is built from 15 residues. CDR1 and CDR2 (germline): MNHEY, SMNVEV (reference sequence). The V gene lost 2 bases and the J gene lost 0 bases, with 8 bases spanning the gap. DNA of the CDR3: TGTGCCAGCAGTTTAATAAGAGATAGCAATCAGCCCCAGCATTTT. It is translated as CASSLIRDSNQPQHF.

This chain uses TRBV5-4 with TRBJ2-5, with a tentative D call TRBD2 (6 bases). The V gene lost 0 bases and the J gene lost 6 bases, with 15 bases spanning the gap. Germline CDR1 and CDR2: SGHNT and YYREEE (reference sequence). CDR3 size: 15 residues. CDR3 protein: CASSLAGGGWQTQYF. The DNA of the CDR3 is TGTGCCAGCAGCTTGGCCGGGGGTGGGTGGCAGACCCAGTACTTC.

The rearrangement links TRBV6-6 to TRBJ2-1, with D maybe TRBD2 (5 bases). The CDR3 has 16 amino acids. V gave up 2 bases and J gave up 2 bases, with 13 bases separating them. Per the germline V gene, CDR1 is MNHNY and CDR2 is SVGAGI (reference sequence). The DNA for the CDR3 is TGTGCCAGCAGTTACACCCGGGATTTAACCTACAATGAGCAGTTCTTC. Protein product: CASSYTRDLTYNEQFF.

As for this clone: A junction end diverges from the germline sequence, so it may reflect a read error. This chain joins TRBV7-2 and TRBJ2-7; 12 nucleotides agree with TRBD2. There are 14 residues in the CDR3. Germline V gene data show CDR1 as SGHTA and CDR2 as FQGNSA. CDR3 nucleotides: TGTGCCAGCAGCCTAGCGGGAGGGGCCTACGAGCAGTACTTC. Translated: CASSLAGGAYEQYF. The variable domain in full, completed from reference TRBV7-2 and TRBJ2-7, reads GAGVSQSPSNKVTEKGKDVELRCDPISGHTALYWYRQSLGQGLEFLIYFQGNSAPDKSGLPSDRFSAERTGGSVSTLTIQRTQQEDSAVYLCASSLAGGAYEQYFGPGTRLTVT.